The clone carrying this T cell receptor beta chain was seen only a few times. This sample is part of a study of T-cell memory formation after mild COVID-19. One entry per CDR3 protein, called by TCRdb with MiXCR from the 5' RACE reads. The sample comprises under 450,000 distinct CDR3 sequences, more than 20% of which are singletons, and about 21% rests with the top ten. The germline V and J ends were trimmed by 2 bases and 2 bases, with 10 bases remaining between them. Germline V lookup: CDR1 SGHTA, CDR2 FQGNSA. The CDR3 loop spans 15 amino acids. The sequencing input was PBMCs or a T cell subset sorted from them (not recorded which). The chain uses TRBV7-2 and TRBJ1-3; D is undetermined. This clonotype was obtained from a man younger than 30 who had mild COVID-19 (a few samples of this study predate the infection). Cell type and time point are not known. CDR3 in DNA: TGTGCCAGCAGCTTAACTAGCGGGGCTGGAAACACCATATATTTT. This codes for CASSLTSGAGNTIYF.